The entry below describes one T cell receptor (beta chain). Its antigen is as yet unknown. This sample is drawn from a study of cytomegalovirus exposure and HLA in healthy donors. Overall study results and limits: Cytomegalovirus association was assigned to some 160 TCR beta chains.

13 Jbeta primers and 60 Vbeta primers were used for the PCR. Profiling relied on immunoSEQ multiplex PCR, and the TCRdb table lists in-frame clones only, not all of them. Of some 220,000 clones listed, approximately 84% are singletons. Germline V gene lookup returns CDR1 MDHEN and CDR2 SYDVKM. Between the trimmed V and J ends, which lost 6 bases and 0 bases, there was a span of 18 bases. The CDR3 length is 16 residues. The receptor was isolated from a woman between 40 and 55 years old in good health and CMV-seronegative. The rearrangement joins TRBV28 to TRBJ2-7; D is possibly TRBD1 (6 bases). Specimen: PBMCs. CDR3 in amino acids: CASRPIGQKSSYEQYF. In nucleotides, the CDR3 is TGTGCCAGCAGACCAATTGGACAGAAGAGCTCCTACGAGCAGTACTTC. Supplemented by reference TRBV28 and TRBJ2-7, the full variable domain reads DVKVTQSSRYLVKRTGEKVFLECVQDMDHENMFWYRQDPGLGLRLIYFSYDVKMKEKGDIPEGYSVSREKKERFSLILESASTNQTSMYLCASRPIGQKSSYEQYFGPGTRLTVT.